The 24 T cell receptor beta chains below all came from one sample that was sequenced in a study of cytomegalovirus exposure and HLA in healthy donors. The PCR had 60 Vbeta and 13 Jbeta primers. Here immunoSEQ multiplex PCR was the method, and the copy in TCRdb shows in-frame clones only, minus some. The sample has around 100,000 clones; roughly 68% are singletons. Sequencing was carried out using PBMCs. The receptors come from a woman aged 25 to 39 in good health and CMV-seronegative.

This clone was recorded once. The V gene is TRBV6-1, the J gene TRBJ1-2; D perhaps matches TRBD1 (5 bases). This CDR3 is 12 amino acids long. Germline lookup yields CDR1 MNHNS and CDR2 SASEGT. V was clipped by 4 bases and J by 7 bases, with 10 bases between them. CDR3 DNA: TGTGCCAGCAGTGGCGCAGGGCGTGGCTACACCTTC. As protein: CASSGAGRGYTF.

This rearrangement joins TRBV27 to TRBJ2-1, with 12 bases lining up with TRBD2. The germline V gene encodes CDR1 MNHEY and CDR2 SMNVEV (reference sequence). The CDR3 runs 15 residues. Trimming cost V 6 bases and J 8 bases; bases outside gene matches: 8. The CDR3 DNA reads as TGTGCCAGCAGAAGACTAGCGGGAGTCGGGCATGAGCAGTTCTTC. It specifies CASRRLAGVGHEQFF.

The chain couples TRBV5-1 to TRBJ1-1, with 7 bases lining up with TRBD1. Germline CDR1 is SGHRS and CDR2 is YFSETQ. The CDR3 extends over 13 amino acids. Trimming at V came to 5 bases and at J to 7 bases, leaving 8 bases not matched to a gene. CDR3 amino acids: CASRERDRVEAFF. The CDR3 nucleotides are TGCGCCAGCAGGGAGAGAGACAGGGTTGAAGCTTTCTTT.

The chain couples TRBV7-8 to TRBJ2-7, with TRBD1 matching 9 bases. This CDR3 has 14 residues. From germline, CDR1 is SGHVS and CDR2 FQNEAQ. V lost 1 base to trimming and J lost 6 bases; unmatched junction nucleotides: 4. The CDR3 DNA is TGTGCCAGCAGCTTAGGGGGACAGGGTCGCGAGCAGTACTTC. Protein sequence: CASSLGGQGREQYF. The entire variable domain, with the rest obtained from reference TRBV7-8 and TRBJ2-7, is as follows: GAGVSQSPRYKVAKRGQDVALRCDPISGHVSLFWYQQALGQGPEFLTYFQNEAQLDKSGLPSDRFFAERPEGSVSTLKIQRTQQEDSAVYLCASSLGGQGREQYFGPGTRLTVT.

CDR3 residues: CAISEWADEAFF. CDR3 coding DNA: TGTGCCATCAGTGAGTGGGCCGATGAAGCTTTCTTT. This chain links TRBV10-3 with TRBJ1-1; D gene ambiguous. The CDR3 spans 12 residues. The germline V gene has CDR1 ENHRY and CDR2 SYGVKD. The V and J ends lost 1 base and 7 bases respectively, with 7 bases between them.

The V and J genes are TRBV28 and TRBJ1-1; no clear D gene. Germline CDR1 is MDHEN and CDR2 is SYDVKM. The length of the CDR3 is 13 residues. V was shortened by 1 base and J by 5 bases, with 8 bases between the two germline ends. This chain's CDR3 is CASSLSRGTEAFF. In DNA, the CDR3 is TGTGCCAGCAGTTTATCCCGAGGAACTGAAGCTTTCTTT.

This clone was picked up a small number of times. The chain combines TRBV6-5 with TRBJ2-1, with TRBD1 as a possible D gene (5 bases). V was cut by 0 bases and J by 6 bases, with 9 bases left in between. Germline V lookup: CDR1 MNHEY, CDR2 SVGAGI. CDR3 length: 14 residues. The CDR3 sequence is CASSYSRRANEQFF. CDR3 DNA sequence: TGTGCCAGCAGTTACTCCCGCAGGGCCAATGAGCAGTTCTTC.

This clone showed up just a few times. The genes are TRBV5-8 and TRBJ2-1, with TRBD1 identical over 12 bases. Looked up from germline, CDR1 is SGHTS and CDR2 is YDEGEE. V lost 5 bases, J lost 6 bases, and 12 bases stayed unmatched. The CDR3 contains 17 residues. The CDR3 nucleotides are TGTGCCAGCAGTTATTTACCGGGACAGGGGGCTTTCAATGAGCAGTTCTTC. It specifies CASSYLPGQGAFNEQFF.

This clone came up once. The chain carries TRBV2 and TRBJ1-1; the D gene is possibly TRBD1 (5 bases). The CDR3 spans 15 residues. V gave up 6 bases and J gave up 4 bases, with 18 bases separating them. Germline V gives CDR1 SNHLY, CDR2 FYNNEI. The CDR3 sequence is CASRGTEGRLTEAFF. CDR3 DNA: TGTGCCAGCAGGGGGACCGAGGGGAGGCTCACTGAAGCTTTCTTT.

The chain recombines TRBV7-6 with TRBJ2-7; 7 bases match TRBD2. The V gene end was trimmed by 3 bases and the J gene end by 2 bases; junction bases not matched to a gene: 1. In germline, CDR1 is SGHVS, CDR2 FNYEAQ. The CDR3 consists of 13 residues. The CDR3 DNA reads as TGTGCCAGCAGCTTTGGACTAGCCTACGAGCAGTACTTC. Its protein product is CASSFGLAYEQYF.

V gene TRBV9 combines with J gene TRBJ2-1, with 9 bases aligning to TRBD2. In germline, CDR1 is SGDLS, CDR2 YYNGEE. J was trimmed by 9 bases and V by 4 bases; bases with no gene match: 14. The CDR3 extends over 16 amino acids. For the CDR3, the DNA is TGTGCCAGCAGCATTGGACCTGTAGCGGGAGAGGGTGAGCAGTTCTTC. Protein: CASSIGPVAGEGEQFF.

This sequence joins TRBV5-1 and TRBJ1-3; D not certain. V lost 0 bases to trimming and J lost 3 bases, with 10 bases between them. This CDR3 contains 15 residues. From germline, CDR1 is SGHRS and CDR2 YFSETQ. In DNA form, the CDR3 reads TGCGCCAGCAGCTTGGTACCGGAGGGTGGAAACACCATATATTTT. Translated: CASSLVPEGGNTIYF. Full variable domain (missing parts from reference TRBV5-1 and TRBJ1-3): KAGVTQTPRYLIKTRGQQVTLSCSPISGHRSVSWYQQTPGQGLQFLFEYFSETQRNKGNFPGRFSGRQFSNSRSEMNVSTLELGDSALYLCASSLVPEGGNTIYFGEGSWLTVV.

V gene TRBV5-6 combines with J gene TRBJ1-1; TRBD1 matches at 7 bases. Germline lookup yields CDR1 SGHDT and CDR2 YYEEEE. The length of the CDR3 is 14 residues. J gave up 4 bases and V 1 base, and 4 bases lay outside the gene matches. Written as DNA, the CDR3 is TGTGCCAGCAGCTTGACAGGGGTGGGCACTGAAGCTTTCTTT. This codes for CASSLTGVGTEAFF. Combining the CDR3 with reference TRBV5-6 and TRBJ1-1 gives the whole variable domain DAGVTQSPTHLIKTRGQQVTLRCSPKSGHDTVSWYQQALGQGPQFIFQYYEEEERQRGNFPDRFSGHQFPNYSSELNVNALLLGDSALYLCASSLTGVGTEAFFGQGTRLTVV.

This clone was detected a few times. The chain couples TRBV29-1 to TRBJ2-7; 7 bases are shared with TRBD2. Losses at the gene ends were 5 bases for V and 2 bases for J; bases not matched to a gene: 9. The CDR3 spans 14 residues. Germline loops: CDR1 SQVTM, CDR2 ANQGSEA. As DNA, the CDR3 is TGCAGCGTTTTAGCGGGCCGAGAAACCTACGAGCAGTACTTC. Translation: CSVLAGRETYEQYF.

The V gene is TRBV5-1, the J gene TRBJ2-1; tentatively, D is TRBD1 (6 bases). With 0 bases removed from V and 8 bases from J, the gap between germline ends came to 9 bases. The germline V gene encodes CDR1 SGHRS and CDR2 YFSETQ. The CDR3 length is 13 residues. The CDR3 reads CASSLDGGDEQFF. CDR3 sequence (DNA): TGCGCCAGCAGCTTGGATGGGGGCGATGAGCAGTTCTTC.

The chain recombines TRBV6-1 with TRBJ1-2; TRBD1 matches at 10 bases. Trimming removed 4 bases from V and 4 bases from J; junction bases left unmatched: 6. The germline gives CDR1 MNHNS, CDR2 SASEGT. The CDR3 totals 15 residues. CDR3 residues: CASSVQTGGFYGYTF. CDR3 coding DNA: TGTGCCAGCAGTGTGCAGACAGGGGGCTTCTATGGCTACACCTTC.

The J gene is TRBJ1-1, the V gene TRBV27; D perhaps matches TRBD1 (5 bases). V was clipped by 3 bases and J by 7 bases, with 9 bases between them. Germline V gene data show CDR1 as MNHEY and CDR2 as SMNVEV (reference sequence). This CDR3 has 12 amino acids. DNA of the CDR3: TGTGCCAGCAGTTTCCCCGACAGTGAAGCTTTCTTT. This gives the protein CASSFPDSEAFF.

CDR3 DNA: TGTGCCTGGAGTATGACAGGGTTGAACACTGAAGCTTTCTTT. Translated: CAWSMTGLNTEAFF. The chain joins TRBV30 to TRBJ1-1; 7 bases align to TRBD1. This CDR3 is 14 amino acids long. Trimming removed 2 bases from V and 0 bases from J; junction bases left unmatched: 3. Germline V lookup: CDR1 GTSNPN, CDR2 SVGIG (reference sequence).

In this sample, this clone turned up a few times. The chain links TRBV15 to TRBJ1-1, with TRBD1 identical over 7 bases. The J segment lost 0 bases and the V segment lost 8 bases, leaving 9 bases of the junction unmatched. There are 15 residues in the CDR3. Germline CDR1 LNHNV, CDR2 YYDKDF (reference sequence). CDR3 DNA sequence: TGTGCCACCCGGACAGGTGATTTCATGAACACTGAAGCTTTCTTT. Translated, it gives CATRTGDFMNTEAFF.

The gene calls are TRBV2 and TRBJ2-3; TRBD2 matches 7 bases. The CDR3 spans 13 residues. CDR1 is SNHLY, CDR2 FYNNEI, per germline. V lost 6 bases, J lost 4 bases, and 4 bases stayed unmatched. CDR3 sequence reads: CASRVAGADTQYF. Here the CDR3 DNA reads TGTGCCAGCAGAGTAGCGGGCGCAGATACGCAGTATTTT. The full variable domain, its missing parts supplied by reference TRBV2 and TRBJ2-3, is EPEVTQTPSHQVTQMGQEVILRCVPISNHLYFYWYRQILGQKVEFLVSFYNNEISEKSEIFDDQFSVERPDGSNFTLKIRSTKLEDSAMYFCASRVAGADTQYFGPGTRLTVL.

The chain joins TRBV6-1 to TRBJ2-2; 7 bases are a match to TRBD1. The germline gives CDR1 MNHNS, CDR2 SASEGT. This CDR3 comprises 12 residues. Unmatched junction bases numbered 1, after V lost 6 bases and J lost 6 bases. The DNA for the CDR3 is TGTGCCAGCAGCAGGGGGTCCGGGGAGCTGTTTTTT. Amino acids: CASSRGSGELFF.

The chain couples TRBV6-1 to TRBJ1-2; 9 nucleotides match TRBD1. The CDR3 consists of 16 residues. Germline CDR1 reads MNHNS; CDR2 reads SASEGT. J was trimmed by 6 bases and V by 2 bases; bases with no gene match: 10. CDR3 protein: CASSERDRVGRDGYTF. CDR3 sequence (DNA): TGTGCCAGCAGTGAAAGGGACAGGGTCGGAAGAGATGGCTACACCTTC.

The chain has TRBV27 and TRBJ1-1, with 10 nucleotides matching TRBD1. The germline V gene encodes CDR1 MNHEY and CDR2 SMNVEV (reference sequence). The CDR3 has 14 residues. With V trimmed by 6 bases and J by 1 base, 2 bases remained unmatched. The chain's CDR3 is CASRGDRGNTEAFF. The CDR3 coding sequence is TGTGCCAGCAGAGGGGACAGGGGGAACACTGAAGCTTTCTTT.

This clone appeared a single time. J is TRBJ1-1 and V is TRBV7-9; D call uncertain. V gave up 5 bases and J gave up 1 base, with 11 bases separating them. This CDR3 has 14 amino acids. Per the germline V gene, CDR1 is SEHNR and CDR2 is FQNEAQ (reference sequence). The CDR3 DNA is TGTGCCAGCAGCCGAGGCGCGGGGAACACTGAAGCTTTCTTT. This sequence encodes CASSRGAGNTEAFF. Based on the CDR3 plus reference TRBV7-9 and TRBJ1-1, the full variable domain is DTGVSQNPRHKITKRGQNVTFRCDPISEHNRLYWYRQTLGQGPEFLTYFQNEAQLEKSRLLSDRFSAERPKGSFSTLEIQRTEQGDSAMYLCASSRGAGNTEAFFGQGTRLTVV.